This TCR beta chain is from a study of glioma-infiltrating T cells. Study-wide results and caveats: Only very few CDR3 sequences appeared in both tissue and blood.

Using RNA template, CDR3s of TCR alpha and beta were amplified with iRepertoire arm-PCR. From the multiplex PCR reads, TCRdb called clonotypes with MiXCR, one entry per CDR3 protein. The data show about 210,000 distinct CDR3 sequences, with over 25% seen just once and around 20% held by the top ten. Regarding this clonotype: Its antigen remains unidentified.

CDR3 size: 15 residues. Germline assignment: CDR1 DFQATT and CDR2 SNEGSKA (reference sequence). V dropped 2 bases and J dropped 9 bases, with 23 bases sitting between them. This sequence joins TRBV20-1 and TRBJ2-7; D might be TRBD1 (5 bases). This sequence was found in a human donor with low-grade glioma or glioblastoma, undergoing nonglioma brain surgery, or in good health (not recorded which). The source material was glioma tissue, nonneoplastic brain tissue, or PBMCs (not recorded which). DNA of the CDR3: TGCAGTGCTAGAAACAGGCAGTTTACATTTAATGGGCAGTACTTC. Translating it yields CSARNRQFTFNGQYF.